The 13 T cell receptor beta chains below come from one sample, sequenced in a study of blood T cell repertoires in COVID-19 (dated by TCRdb to 2020 to 2022). The library was generated by the immunoSEQ multiplex PCR assay. As stored in TCRdb, this immuneACCESS dataset retains in-frame rearrangements with V and J assigned. A fraction of the clones does not appear; measured against another copy, unresolved V genes explain less than half of the discrepancy, and the remainder lacks a known reason. Present in this sample are about 350,000 clones, about 91% of which were seen just once. The ten largest account for approximately 10% of the sample. Sequences were obtained from peripheral blood. These receptor sequences come from a man aged 25-40 years with COVID-19, enrolled during active disease.

V gene TRBV4-3 combines with J gene TRBJ2-1; 7 bases match TRBD1. V lost 4 bases and J lost 0; bases outside the gene matches: 3. The V gene's germline CDR1 is LGHNA and CDR2 YSLEER. There are 15 residues in the CDR3. CDR3 bases: TGCGCCAGCAGCCCGGGACAGAGCTCCTACAATGAGCAGTTCTTC. It codes for CASSPGQSSYNEQFF.

This clone turned up a few times. V and J are TRBV7-8 and TRBJ1-2; 7 bases line up with TRBD1. CDR1 is SGHVS, CDR2 FQNEAQ, per germline. This CDR3 is 15 amino acids long. With 5 bases clipped from V and 7 bases from J, the junction kept 13 bases outside the gene matches. The chain's CDR3 is CASSLDRASPGGYTF. The CDR3 DNA is TGTGCCAGCAGCCTAGACAGGGCTTCACCGGGTGGCTACACCTTC.

The chain has TRBV28 and TRBJ1-1; 7 bases are a match to TRBD1. J was trimmed by 11 bases and V by 1 base; bases with no gene match: 7. This CDR3 region has 13 residues. Germline V gene sequence: CDR1 MDHEN, CDR2 SYDVKM. CDR3 sequence: CASSLLTGFNAFF. In DNA form, the CDR3 reads TGTGCCAGCAGTTTATTGACAGGGTTTAACGCTTTCTTT.

The chain recombines TRBV27 with TRBJ2-5; D is possibly TRBD2 (6 bases). Germline V lookup: CDR1 MNHEY, CDR2 SMNVEV (reference sequence). V was shortened by 4 bases and J by 2 bases, with 20 bases between the two germline ends. The CDR3 totals 17 residues. The CDR3 loop is CASSSGVGAALQETQYF. CDR3 nucleotide sequence: TGTGCCAGCAGTTCGGGGGTTGGGGCGGCACTTCAAGAGACCCAGTACTTC.

The genes are TRBV2 and TRBJ1-5; D uncertain. Trimming cost V 3 bases and J 0 bases, with 6 bases left between them. In germline, CDR1 is SNHLY, CDR2 FYNNEI. The CDR3 runs 14 residues. The CDR3 protein is CASSEDYSNQPQHF. Written as DNA, the CDR3 is TGTGCCAGCAGTGAGGACTATAGCAATCAGCCCCAGCATTTT.

The chain recombines TRBV30 with TRBJ1-2, with D perhaps matching TRBD1 (5 bases). The CDR3 consists of 14 residues. Trimming stripped 0 bases from V and 5 bases from J, with 13 bases between. Germline assignment: CDR1 GTSNPN and CDR2 SVGIG (reference sequence). The CDR3, as DNA: TGTGCCTGGAGTGTACGGGGGACGGGGTATGGCTACACCTTC. Encoded protein: CAWSVRGTGYGYTF.

The rearrangement joins TRBV5-8 to TRBJ1-1, with D hard to call. From germline, CDR1 is SGHTS and CDR2 YDEGEE. The CDR3 extends over 14 amino acids. The V and J ends lost 1 base and 0 bases respectively, with 7 bases between them. As DNA, the CDR3 is TGTGCCAGCAGCTTGCAGACTCTGAACACTGAAGCTTTCTTT. Its protein is CASSLQTLNTEAFF. Using reference TRBV5-8 and TRBJ1-1 for the parts outside the CDR3, the full variable domain is EAGVTQSPTHLIKTRGQQATLRCSPISGHTSVYWYQQALGLGLQFLLWYDEGEERNRGNFPPRFSGRQFPNYSSELNVNALELEDSALYLCASSLQTLNTEAFFGQGTRLTVV.

The chain uses TRBV12-3 or TRBV12-4 and TRBJ1-1; D possibly corresponds to TRBD1 (5 bases). This CDR3 is built from 13 residues. Trimming took off 6 bases at V and 5 bases at J, with 13 bases between the two ends. The CDR3 region is CASSSGPGTEAFF. In DNA, the CDR3 is TGTGCCAGCAGCTCGGGCCCAGGGACTGAAGCTTTCTTT.

The CDR3 bases are TGTGCCAGCAGTTTAGGGCTACGTACAGCTTTCTTT. It specifies CASSLGLRTAFF. This chain uses TRBV28 with TRBJ1-1; D not certain. The V end was cut by 2 bases, the J end by 10 bases, with 11 bases between. This CDR3 has 12 residues. CDR1 is MDHEN and CDR2 is SYDVKM in the germline V gene.

V and J are TRBV30 and TRBJ1-3; TRBD1 agrees at 8 bases. With V trimmed by 4 bases and J by 2 bases, 4 bases remained unmatched. There are 14 residues in the CDR3. In germline, CDR1 is GTSNPN, CDR2 SVGIG (reference sequence). CDR3 DNA: TGTGCCTGGAAGGCACAGGGGGCTGGAAACACCATATATTTT. This translates into CAWKAQGAGNTIYF.

The rearrangement uses TRBV7-9 and TRBJ1-2, with 7 bases identical to TRBD1. Trimming at V came to 6 bases and at J to 5 bases, leaving 9 bases not matched to a gene. This CDR3 has 14 residues. Germline V lookup: CDR1 SEHNR, CDR2 FQNEAQ (reference sequence). The CDR3 DNA sequence: TGTGCCAGCAGTCAAACCAGACAGGGTTATGGCTACACCTTC. Translation: CASSQTRQGYGYTF.

This chain joins TRBV18 and TRBJ1-5; a possible D gene is TRBD1 (6 bases). Trimming took off 3 bases at V and 1 base at J, with 10 bases between the two ends. Germline CDR1 reads KGHSH; CDR2 reads LQKENI. There are 15 residues in the CDR3. The CDR3 region is CASSPLGASNQPQHF. CDR3 nucleotide sequence: TGTGCCAGCTCACCTTTGGGGGCGAGCAATCAGCCCCAGCATTTT.

CDR3 bases: TGCGCCAGCAGCCCCGCTTGGACTAGCGGGGGAGGCACAGATACGCAGTATTTT. The encoded protein is CASSPAWTSGGGTDTQYF. This rearrangement joins TRBV5-1 to TRBJ2-3; 13 nucleotides align to TRBD2. The germline V gene encodes CDR1 SGHRS and CDR2 YFSETQ. V lost 4 bases and J lost 1; bases outside the gene matches: 9. CDR3 size: 18 residues.